This T cell receptor (beta chain) was documented in a study of CD8+CD57+ T cells in acquired aplastic anemia. As for the study in general: Sorted CD4+ and CD8+ cells gave a mean 3.2 ug DNA, range roughly 0.18 to 30 ug.

Findings of the study overall: Significance was not reached for CD8+ Simpson's diversity between patients and controls.

Per germline, CDR1 SGHVS and CDR2 FNYEAQ. The CDR3 contains 14 residues. Researchers used genomic DNA as the template to profile TCR beta VDJ and CDR3. TCRdb ran MiXCR on the reads and lists one entry per CDR3 protein. The sample yields hundreds of thousands of distinct CDR3 sequences, 55% to 75% seen once. Of note for this clonotype: Its antigen is unknown. One end of the junction does not line up with germline, which may come from a read error.

This chain links TRBV7-6 with TRBJ1-2; D is uncertain. Sequencing was done on a sample of sorted CD4+, CD8+, or CD8+CD57+ T cells (not recorded which) from PBMCs. The source of this sequence is a human donor in good health, serving as a control. CDR3 in amino acids: CASSSNSPRAHYFF. The CDR3 DNA sequence: TGTGCCAGCAGCTCCAACAGTCCCCGTGCGCACTACTTCTTC.